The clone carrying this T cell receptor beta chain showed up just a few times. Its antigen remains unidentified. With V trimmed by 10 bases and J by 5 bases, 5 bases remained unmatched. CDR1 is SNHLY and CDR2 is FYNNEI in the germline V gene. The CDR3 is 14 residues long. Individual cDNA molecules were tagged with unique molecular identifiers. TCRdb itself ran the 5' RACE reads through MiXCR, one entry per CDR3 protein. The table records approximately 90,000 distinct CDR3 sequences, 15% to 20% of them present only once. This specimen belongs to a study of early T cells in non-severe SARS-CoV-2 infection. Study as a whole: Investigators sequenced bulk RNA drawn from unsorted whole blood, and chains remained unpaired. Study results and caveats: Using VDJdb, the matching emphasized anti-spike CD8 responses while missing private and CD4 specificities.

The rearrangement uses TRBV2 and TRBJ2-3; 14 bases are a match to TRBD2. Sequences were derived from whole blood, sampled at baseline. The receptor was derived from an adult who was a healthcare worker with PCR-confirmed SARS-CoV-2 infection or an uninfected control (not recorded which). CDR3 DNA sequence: TGTGCCAACGAAGGACTAGCGGGAGGAGATACGCAGTATTTT. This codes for CANEGLAGGDTQYF.